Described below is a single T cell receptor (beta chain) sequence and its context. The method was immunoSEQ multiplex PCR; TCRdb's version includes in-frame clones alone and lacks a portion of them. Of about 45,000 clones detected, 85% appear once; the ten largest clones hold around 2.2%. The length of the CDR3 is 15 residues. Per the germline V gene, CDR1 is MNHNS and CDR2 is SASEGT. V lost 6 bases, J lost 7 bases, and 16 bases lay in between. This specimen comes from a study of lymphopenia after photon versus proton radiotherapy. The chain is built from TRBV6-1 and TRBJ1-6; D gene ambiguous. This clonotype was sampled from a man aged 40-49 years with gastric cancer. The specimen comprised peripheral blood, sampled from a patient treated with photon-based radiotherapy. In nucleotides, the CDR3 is TGTGCCAGCAGCGACCAAGGACGGGGAAATTCACCCCTCCACTTT. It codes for CASSDQGRGNSPLHF.